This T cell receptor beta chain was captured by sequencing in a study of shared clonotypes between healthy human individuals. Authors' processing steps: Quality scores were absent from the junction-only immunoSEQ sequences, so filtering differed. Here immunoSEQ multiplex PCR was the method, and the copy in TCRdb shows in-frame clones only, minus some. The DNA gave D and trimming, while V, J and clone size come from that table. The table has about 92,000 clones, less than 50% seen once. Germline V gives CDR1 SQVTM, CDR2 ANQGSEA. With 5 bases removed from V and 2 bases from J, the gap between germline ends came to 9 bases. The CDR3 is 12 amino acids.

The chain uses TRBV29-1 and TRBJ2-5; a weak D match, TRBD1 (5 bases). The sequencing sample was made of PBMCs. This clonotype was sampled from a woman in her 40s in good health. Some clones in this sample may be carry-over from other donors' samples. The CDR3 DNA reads TGCAGCGTTATGGACATGCAAGAGACCCAGTACTTC. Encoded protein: CSVMDMQETQYF.